The present T cell receptor (beta chain) was sequenced within a study of blood T cell repertoires in COVID-19. As processed by the authors: The authors estimated nucleated cell counts from reference gene primer amplification. Sequencing used immunoSEQ multiplex PCR; TCRdb keeps in-frame clones, though not all of them. V, J and clone size were drawn from that table, and D and trimming were deduced from the DNA. This table has approximately 260,000 clones, around nine tenths appearing once. Germline CDR1 is KGHDR and CDR2 is SFDVKD. There are 15 residues in the CDR3. With 5 bases removed from V and 0 bases from J, the gap between germline ends came to 10 bases.

This receptor was obtained from a woman between 35 and 50 years old who had recovered from COVID-19. Sequenced sample: peripheral blood. The chain joins TRBV24-1 to TRBJ1-5; the D is unclear. The CDR3 spells CATSADGVSNQPQHF. In DNA, the CDR3 is TGTGCCACCAGTGCGGACGGGGTTAGCAATCAGCCCCAGCATTTT.